This T cell receptor (beta chain) emerged from a study of cytomegalovirus exposure and HLA in healthy donors. General study points: Per a later analysis, HLA-associated TCR beta chains showed more clonal expansion than other, equally common TCR beta chains. For most TCR sequences rarity was the rule, although some public TCRs occurred in many donors.

CDR3 size: 12 residues. The V gene's germline CDR1 is ENHRY and CDR2 SYGVKD. Trimming pared 4 bases from V and 5 bases from J, leaving 8 bases between. The study ran its PCR with 60 Vbeta and 13 Jbeta primers. Generated by immunoSEQ multiplex PCR, the TCRdb table keeps only in-frame clones and is missing some. The profile shows under 250,000 clones, over 70% of them singletons. About this clone itself: The antigen is not known.

The sequenced material came from PBMCs. The chain couples TRBV10-3 to TRBJ1-2; D uncertain. The TCR comes from a boy aged 2 to 9 in good health and CMV-seronegative. This chain's CDR3 is CAISGTEYGYTF. In DNA form, the CDR3 reads TGTGCCATCAGTGGGACTGAATATGGCTACACCTTC.